A selection of T cell receptor beta chains follows, all from one sample in a study of cytomegalovirus exposure and HLA in healthy donors. Profiled with immunoSEQ multiplex PCR; TCRdb holds only in-frame clones, not every one. The top ten clones hold roughly 1.3% of a sample with some 200,000 clones, about 9% of them seen once. Sequenced: PBMCs. The source is a woman younger than 45 in good health and CMV-seropositive. Both conserved end residues are part of each CDR3. A D gene is named only where the DNA matches it firmly. The size field is filled for only some rows; it gives once, few, many or a size class.

D gene: -
J gene: TRBJ2-5
clone size: -
V gene: TRBV5-1
CDR3 protein: CASSSGAQETQYF
CDR3 DNA: TGCGCCAGCAGCTCAGGGGCGCAAGAGACCCAGTACTTC

D gene: TRBD2
J gene: TRBJ2-7
clone size: -
V gene: TRBV5-1
CDR3 protein: CASSLTSGIYEQYF
CDR3 DNA: TGCGCCAGCAGCTTGACTAGCGGGATCTACGAGCAGTACTTC

D gene: -
J gene: TRBJ2-5
clone size: few
V gene: TRBV4-2
CDR3 protein: CASSPRRGTETQYF
CDR3 DNA: TGTGCCAGCAGCCCGAGACGGGGAACAGAGACCCAGTACTTC

D gene: -
J gene: TRBJ2-7
clone size: -
V gene: TRBV15
CDR3 protein: CATSRGGLGYHEQYF
CDR3 DNA: TGTGCCACCAGCAGAGGGGGCCTAGGGTACCACGAGCAGTACTTC

D gene: TRBD1
J gene: TRBJ2-7
clone size: few
V gene: TRBV27
CDR3 protein: CASSLSGQGFYEQYF
CDR3 DNA: TGTGCCAGCAGCCTCTCGGGACAGGGGTTTTACGAGCAGTACTTC

D gene: -
J gene: TRBJ2-1
clone size: -
V gene: TRBV29-1
CDR3 protein: CSVSARLNEQFF
CDR3 DNA: TGCAGCGTTTCCGCCAGACTCAATGAGCAGTTCTTC

D gene: -
J gene: TRBJ2-5
clone size: few
V gene: TRBV4-1
CDR3 protein: CASSQEISWEQYF
CDR3 DNA: TGCGCCAGCAGCCAAGAGATCTCGTGGGAGCAGTACTTC

D gene: -
J gene: TRBJ2-7
clone size: few
V gene: TRBV30
CDR3 protein: CAWTRGSGYEQYF
CDR3 DNA: TGTGCCTGGACGCGGGGTTCAGGTTACGAGCAGTACTTC

D gene: -
J gene: TRBJ1-2
clone size: -
V gene: TRBV6-5
CDR3 protein: CASSYSTQSVYGYTF
CDR3 DNA: TGTGCCAGCAGTTACTCCACCCAGTCTGTCTATGGCTACACCTTC

D gene: -
J gene: TRBJ2-1
clone size: few
V gene: TRBV6-7
CDR3 protein: CARAVDYNEQFF
CDR3 DNA: TGTGCCAGAGCGGTAGACTACAATGAGCAGTTCTTC

D gene: -
J gene: TRBJ2-4
clone size: -
V gene: TRBV4-2
CDR3 protein: CASSAGLDYLGNIQYF
CDR3 DNA: TGTGCCAGCAGCGCGGGATTGGATTACCTGGGAAACATTCAGTACTTC

D gene: -
J gene: TRBJ2-7
clone size: -
V gene: TRBV5-5
CDR3 protein: CASSLLSEQYF
CDR3 DNA: TGTGCCAGCAGCCTACTGTCCGAGCAGTACTTC

D gene: -
J gene: TRBJ1-4
clone size: -
V gene: TRBV18
CDR3 protein: CASSLSESYEKLFF
CDR3 DNA: TGTGCCAGCTCCCTATCCGAGAGCTATGAAAAACTGTTTTTT

D gene: -
J gene: TRBJ2-1
clone size: few
V gene: TRBV11-3
CDR3 protein: CASSSTVDREQFF
CDR3 DNA: TGTGCCAGCAGCTCTACCGTCGATAGAGAGCAGTTCTTC

D gene: -
J gene: TRBJ1-4
clone size: few
V gene: TRBV6-6
CDR3 protein: CASISGEKLFF
CDR3 DNA: TGTGCCAGCATTTCGGGGGAAAAACTGTTTTTT

D gene: TRBD2
J gene: TRBJ2-3
clone size: few
V gene: TRBV5-1
CDR3 protein: CASSLRGDWTDTQYF
CDR3 DNA: TGCGCCAGCAGCTTACGGGGGGATTGGACAGATACGCAGTATTTT

D gene: TRBD2
J gene: TRBJ2-1
clone size: -
V gene: TRBV30
CDR3 protein: CAWSSGTSYYNEQFF
CDR3 DNA: TGTGCCTGGAGTTCCGGGACTAGCTACTACAATGAGCAGTTCTTC

D gene: TRBD2
J gene: TRBJ2-5
clone size: -
V gene: TRBV30
CDR3 protein: CAWSNLAGRGGTQYF
CDR3 DNA: TGTGCCTGGAGTAATCTAGCGGGAAGGGGGGGGACCCAGTACTTC

D gene: TRBD1
J gene: TRBJ1-4
clone size: -
V gene: TRBV10-1
CDR3 protein: CASSGPGQGTNEKLFF
CDR3 DNA: TGCGCCAGCAGCGGACCGGGACAGGGAACTAATGAAAAACTGTTTTTT

D gene: TRBD1
J gene: TRBJ1-1
clone size: few
V gene: TRBV11-2
CDR3 protein: CASSLDPTGETAFF
CDR3 DNA: TGTGCCAGCAGCTTAGACCCGACAGGGGAGACGGCTTTCTTT

D gene: -
J gene: TRBJ1-5
clone size: few
V gene: TRBV19
CDR3 protein: CATGTQASAQHF
CDR3 DNA: TGTGCCACAGGGACACAGGCTTCTGCCCAGCATTTT

D gene: -
J gene: TRBJ2-5
clone size: few
V gene: TRBV5-1
CDR3 protein: CASSLYRAETQYF
CDR3 DNA: TGCGCCAGCAGCTTGTACAGGGCTGAGACCCAGTACTTC